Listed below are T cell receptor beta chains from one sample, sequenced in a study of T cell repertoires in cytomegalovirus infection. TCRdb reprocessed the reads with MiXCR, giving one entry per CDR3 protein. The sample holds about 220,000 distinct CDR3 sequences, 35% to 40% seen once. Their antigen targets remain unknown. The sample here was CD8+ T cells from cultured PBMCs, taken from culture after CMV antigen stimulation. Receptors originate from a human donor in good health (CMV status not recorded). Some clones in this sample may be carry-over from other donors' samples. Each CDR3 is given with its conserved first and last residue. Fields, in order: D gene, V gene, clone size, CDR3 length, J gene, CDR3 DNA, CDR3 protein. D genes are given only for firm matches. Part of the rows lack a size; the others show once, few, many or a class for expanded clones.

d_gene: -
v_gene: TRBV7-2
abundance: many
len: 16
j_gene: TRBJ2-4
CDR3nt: TGTGCCAGCAGCCTAGGGCCACTGGGAGCCAAAAACATTCAGTACTTC
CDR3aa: CASSLGPLGAKNIQYF

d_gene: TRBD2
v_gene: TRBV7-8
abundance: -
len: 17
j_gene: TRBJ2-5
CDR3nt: TGTGCCAGCAGCCCAGTTCCTAGCGGGATAGTTCAAGAGACCCAGTACTTC
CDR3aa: CASSPVPSGIVQETQYF

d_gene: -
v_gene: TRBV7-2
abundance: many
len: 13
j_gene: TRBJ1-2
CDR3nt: TGTGCCAGCAGCTTAATCCAGGGTCATGGCTACACCTTC
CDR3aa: CASSLIQGHGYTF

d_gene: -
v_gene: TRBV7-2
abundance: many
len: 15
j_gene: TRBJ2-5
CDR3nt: TGTGCCAGCAGCCCTGGACAGAGCCGCCAAGAGACCCAGTACTTC
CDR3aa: CASSPGQSRQETQYF

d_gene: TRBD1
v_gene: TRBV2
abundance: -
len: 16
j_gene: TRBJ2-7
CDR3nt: TGTGCCTCCATCCGGCCCGGGACAGGGGGGAGTAACGAGCAGTACTTC
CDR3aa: CASIRPGTGGSNEQYF

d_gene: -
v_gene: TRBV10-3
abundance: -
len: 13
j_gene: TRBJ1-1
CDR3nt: TGTGCCATCACAGCAGGGACGAACACTGAAGCTTTCTTT
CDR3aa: CAITAGTNTEAFF

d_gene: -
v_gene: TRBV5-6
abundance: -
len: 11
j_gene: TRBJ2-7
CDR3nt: TGTGCCAGCAGCGTGCGCTACGAGCAGTACTTC
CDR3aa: CASSVRYEQYF

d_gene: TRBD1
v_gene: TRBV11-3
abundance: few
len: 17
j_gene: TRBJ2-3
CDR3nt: TGTGCCAGCAGCTTGTCCCATGGGACAGGGGCCACAGATACGCAGTATTTT
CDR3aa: CASSLSHGTGATDTQYF

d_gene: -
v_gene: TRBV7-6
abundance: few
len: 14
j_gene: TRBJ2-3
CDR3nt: TGTGCCAGCAGCTTAACCCCGGGCGTAGATACGCAGTATTTT
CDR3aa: CASSLTPGVDTQYF

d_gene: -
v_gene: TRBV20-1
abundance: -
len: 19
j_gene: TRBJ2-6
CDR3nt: TGCAGTGCTAGAGATCTTGACAGTACAGGACCCTCTGGGGCCAACGTCCTGACTTTC
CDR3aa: CSARDLDSTGPSGANVLTF

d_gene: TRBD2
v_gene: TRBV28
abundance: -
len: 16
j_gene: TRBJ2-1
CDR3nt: TGTGCCAGCAGTCTCACCGGGACTAGCGCCTCCAATGAGCAGTTCTTC
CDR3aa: CASSLTGTSASNEQFF

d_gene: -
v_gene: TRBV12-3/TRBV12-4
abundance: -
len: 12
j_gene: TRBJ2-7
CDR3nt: TGTGCCAGCAGAATCGGTTCCACCGAGCAGTACTTC
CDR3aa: CASRIGSTEQYF

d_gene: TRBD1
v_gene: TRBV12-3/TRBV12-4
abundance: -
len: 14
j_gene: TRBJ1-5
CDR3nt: TGTGCCAGCAGCTGGACAGGGGCCAATCAGCCCCAGCATTTT
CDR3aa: CASSWTGANQPQHF

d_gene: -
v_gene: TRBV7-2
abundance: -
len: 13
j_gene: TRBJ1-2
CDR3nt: TGTGCCAGCAGCCTACATCCCCGGCTTGGCTACACCTTC
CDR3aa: CASSLHPRLGYTF

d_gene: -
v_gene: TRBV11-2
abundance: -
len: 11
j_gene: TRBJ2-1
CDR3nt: TGTGCCAGCAGTCAGGCGACCCGGCAGTTCTTC
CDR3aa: CASSQATRQFF

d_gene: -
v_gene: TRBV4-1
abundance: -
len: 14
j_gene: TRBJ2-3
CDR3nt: TGCGCCAGCAGCCAAGTGCCCCAGTCAGATACGCAGTATTTT
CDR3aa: CASSQVPQSDTQYF

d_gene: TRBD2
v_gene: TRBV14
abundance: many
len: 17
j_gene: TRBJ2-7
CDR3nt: TGTGCCAGCAGCCAAGATCACTTGACTAGCGGACTCTACGAGCAGTACTTC
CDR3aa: CASSQDHLTSGLYEQYF

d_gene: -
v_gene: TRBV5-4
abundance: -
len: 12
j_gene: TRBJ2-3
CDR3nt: TGTGCCAGCACCCCCACCCCAGATACGCAGTATTTT
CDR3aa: CASTPTPDTQYF

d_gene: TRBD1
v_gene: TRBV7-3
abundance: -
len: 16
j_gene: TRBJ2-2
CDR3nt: TGTGCCAGCAGCCCCACGGGGACAGCGAACACCGGGGAGCTGTTTTTT
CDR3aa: CASSPTGTANTGELFF

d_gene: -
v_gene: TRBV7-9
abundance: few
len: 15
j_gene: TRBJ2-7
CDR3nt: TGTGCCAGCAGCCCACGGGGGCGTAGTGACTACGAGCAGTACTTC
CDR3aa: CASSPRGRSDYEQYF

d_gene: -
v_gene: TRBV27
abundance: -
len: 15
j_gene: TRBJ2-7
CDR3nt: TGTGCCAGCAGCCTAACTCCGGGGCGCTCCTACGAGCAGTACTTC
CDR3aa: CASSLTPGRSYEQYF

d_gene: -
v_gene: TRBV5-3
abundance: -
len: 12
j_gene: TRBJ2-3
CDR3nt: TGTGCCAGAAGCTTAGCTGAGTATACGCAGTATTTT
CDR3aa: CARSLAEYTQYF

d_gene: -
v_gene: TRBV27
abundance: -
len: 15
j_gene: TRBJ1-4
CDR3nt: TGTGCCAGCAGTTTCCGCCGGGGATGGAATGAAAAACTGTTTTTT
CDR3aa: CASSFRRGWNEKLFF

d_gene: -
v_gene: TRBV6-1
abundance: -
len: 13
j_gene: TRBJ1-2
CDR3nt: TGTGCCAGCGGTCCGGGGGGGTACTATGGCTACACCTTC
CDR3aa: CASGPGGYYGYTF

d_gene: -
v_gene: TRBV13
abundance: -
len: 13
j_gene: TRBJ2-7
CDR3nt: TGTGCCAGCAGCTTGGCCAACATCTACGAGCAGTACTTC
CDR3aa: CASSLANIYEQYF

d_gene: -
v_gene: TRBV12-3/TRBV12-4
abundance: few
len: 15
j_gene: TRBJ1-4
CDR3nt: TGTGCCAGCAGTTTAGCGGGGGGGCAAGAGGAAAAACTGTTTTTT
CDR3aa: CASSLAGGQEEKLFF

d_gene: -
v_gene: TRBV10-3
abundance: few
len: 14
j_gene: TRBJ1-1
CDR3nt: TGTGCCATCAGTGAGTCAGGGCCGAACACTGAAGCTTTCTTT
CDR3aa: CAISESGPNTEAFF

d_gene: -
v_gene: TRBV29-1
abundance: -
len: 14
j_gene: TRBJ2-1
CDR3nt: TGCAGCGCCCTAGGAGGCAGTAACTACAATGAGCAGTTCTTC
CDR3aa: CSALGGSNYNEQFF

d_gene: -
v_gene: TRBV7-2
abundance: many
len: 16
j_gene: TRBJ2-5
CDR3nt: TGTGCCAGCAGCTTAGCGGGGGCCTTAGGGGGAGAGACCCAGTACTTC
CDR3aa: CASSLAGALGGETQYF

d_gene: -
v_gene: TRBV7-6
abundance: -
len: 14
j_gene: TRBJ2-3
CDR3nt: TGTGCCAGCAGCCCCGGGGAGGGCACAGATACGCAGTATTTT
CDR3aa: CASSPGEGTDTQYF

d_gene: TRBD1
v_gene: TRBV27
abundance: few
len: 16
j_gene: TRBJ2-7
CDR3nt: TGTGCCAGCAGTTTCAGGCGGGGACAGGGGGGCTACGAGCAGTACTTC
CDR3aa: CASSFRRGQGGYEQYF

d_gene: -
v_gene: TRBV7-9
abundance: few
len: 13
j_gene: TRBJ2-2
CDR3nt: TGTGCCCCCCGGCTAGCGAACACCGGGGAGCTGTTTTTT
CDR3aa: CAPRLANTGELFF

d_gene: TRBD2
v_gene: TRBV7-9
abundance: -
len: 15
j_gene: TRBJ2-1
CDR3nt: TGTGCCAGCAGCTCGTGGACTAGCGGAAACAATGAGCAGTTCTTC
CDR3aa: CASSSWTSGNNEQFF

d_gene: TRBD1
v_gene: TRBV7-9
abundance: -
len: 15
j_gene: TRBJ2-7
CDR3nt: TGTGCCAGCAGCTCGTCCCGGGACAGGGTCGGCGAGCAGTACTTC
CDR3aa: CASSSSRDRVGEQYF

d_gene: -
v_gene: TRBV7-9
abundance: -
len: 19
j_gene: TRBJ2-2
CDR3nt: TGTGCCAGAAGCACGCGACATGTGGGCCTTCACGGCCTACCCGGGGAGCCGTTTTTT
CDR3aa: CARSTRHVGLHGLPGEPFF

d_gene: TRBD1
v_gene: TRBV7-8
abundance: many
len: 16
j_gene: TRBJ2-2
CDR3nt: TGTGCCAGCAGCCAGTGGACAGGTTCGAACACCGGGGAGCTGTTTTTT
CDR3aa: CASSQWTGSNTGELFF

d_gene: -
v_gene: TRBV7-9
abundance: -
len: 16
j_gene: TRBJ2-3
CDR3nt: TGTGCCAGCAGCTTAGGGGACCGAACTAGCACAGATACGCAGTATTTT
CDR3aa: CASSLGDRTSTDTQYF

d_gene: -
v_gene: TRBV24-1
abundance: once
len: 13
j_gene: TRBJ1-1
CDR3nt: TGTGCCACCACGGCGGGGTCGGGGACTGAAGCTTTCTTT
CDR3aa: CATTAGSGTEAFF

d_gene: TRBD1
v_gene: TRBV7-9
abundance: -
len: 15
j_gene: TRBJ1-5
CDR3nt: TGTGCCAGCAGCCGGGGGGACAGGGCTAATCAGCCCCAGCATTTT
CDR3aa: CASSRGDRANQPQHF

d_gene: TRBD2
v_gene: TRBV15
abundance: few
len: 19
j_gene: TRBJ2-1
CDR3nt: TGTGCCACCAGCAGATACCCGGGACTAGCGGGAGAAACCTACAATGAGCAGTTCTTC
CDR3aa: CATSRYPGLAGETYNEQFF

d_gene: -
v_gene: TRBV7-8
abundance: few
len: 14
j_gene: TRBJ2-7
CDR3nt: TGTGCCAGCAGCTTGTTGCCAGGGTTGTACGAGCAGTACTTC
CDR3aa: CASSLLPGLYEQYF

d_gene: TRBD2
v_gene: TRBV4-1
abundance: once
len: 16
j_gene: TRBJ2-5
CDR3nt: TGCGCCAGCAGCCAAGCCTCGGGACTAGTGGTCGAGACCCAGTACTTC
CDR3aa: CASSQASGLVVETQYF

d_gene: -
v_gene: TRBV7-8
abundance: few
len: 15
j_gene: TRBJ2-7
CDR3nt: TGTGCCAGCAGCCCCCCCGTGACGGGACCCTACGAGCAGTACTTC
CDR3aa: CASSPPVTGPYEQYF

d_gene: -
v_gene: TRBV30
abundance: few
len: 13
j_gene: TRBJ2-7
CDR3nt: TGTGCCTGGAGTGTAGGGTCAGTCTACGAGCAGTACTTC
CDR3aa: CAWSVGSVYEQYF

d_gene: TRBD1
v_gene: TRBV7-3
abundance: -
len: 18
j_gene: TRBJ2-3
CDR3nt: TGTGCCAGCAGCTTAACAACATTCACTGGACAGGGTACAGATACGCAGTATTTT
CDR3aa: CASSLTTFTGQGTDTQYF

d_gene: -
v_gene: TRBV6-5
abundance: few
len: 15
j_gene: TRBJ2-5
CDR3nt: TGTGCCAGCAGTTACTCCCCCGGGGCGCAAAAGACCCAGTACTTC
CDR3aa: CASSYSPGAQKTQYF

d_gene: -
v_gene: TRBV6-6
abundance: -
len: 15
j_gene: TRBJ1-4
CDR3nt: TGTGCCAGCAGTTACTCAGAGAGGATCGGGGAAAAACTGTTTTTT
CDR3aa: CASSYSERIGEKLFF

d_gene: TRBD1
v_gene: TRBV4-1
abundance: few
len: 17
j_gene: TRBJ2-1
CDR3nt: TGCGCCAGCAGCCTCCGAAACGACAGGGGGCTGGACAATGAGCAGTTCTTC
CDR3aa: CASSLRNDRGLDNEQFF

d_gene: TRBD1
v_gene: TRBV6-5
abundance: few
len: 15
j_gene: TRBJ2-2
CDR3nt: TGTGCCAGCAGTTACGGGACAGGGAGCACCGGGGAGCTGTTTTTT
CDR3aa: CASSYGTGSTGELFF

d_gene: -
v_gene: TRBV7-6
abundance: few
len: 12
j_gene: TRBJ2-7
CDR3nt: TGTGCCAGCAGCTTAGGGGCAGACGAGCAGTACTTC
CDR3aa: CASSLGADEQYF

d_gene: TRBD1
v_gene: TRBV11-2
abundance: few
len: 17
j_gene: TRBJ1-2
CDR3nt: TGTGCCAGCAGCTTATTAGGGGGCGAATCGGCGGGGTATGGCTACACCTTC
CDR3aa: CASSLLGGESAGYGYTF

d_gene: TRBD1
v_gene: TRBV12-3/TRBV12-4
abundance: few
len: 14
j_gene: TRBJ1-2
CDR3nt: TGTGCCAGCAGTTGGGACAGGGGGGTTGGAGGCTACACCTTC
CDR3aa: CASSWDRGVGGYTF

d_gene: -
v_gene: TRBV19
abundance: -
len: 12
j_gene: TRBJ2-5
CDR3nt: TGTGCCACCCGACAGGCGGGGGAGACCCAGTACTTC
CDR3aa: CATRQAGETQYF

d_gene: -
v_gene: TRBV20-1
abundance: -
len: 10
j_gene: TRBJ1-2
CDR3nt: TGCAGTGCTGTCAGGGATGGCTACACCTTC
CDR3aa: CSAVRDGYTF

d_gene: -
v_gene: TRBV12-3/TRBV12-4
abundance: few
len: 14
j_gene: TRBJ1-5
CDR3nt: TGTGCCAGCCAACCCGGGGGGCCCTCGCAGCCCCAGCATTTT
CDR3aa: CASQPGGPSQPQHF

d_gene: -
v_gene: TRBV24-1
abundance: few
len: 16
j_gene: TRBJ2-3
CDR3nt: TGTGCCACCAGTGACCTCGTCGACGGACTCACAGATACGCAGTATTTT
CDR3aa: CATSDLVDGLTDTQYF

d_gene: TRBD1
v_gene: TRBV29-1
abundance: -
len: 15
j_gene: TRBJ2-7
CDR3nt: TGCAGCGTTGAAGATCCCGGACAGGGCGTCTACGAGCAGTACTTC
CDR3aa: CSVEDPGQGVYEQYF

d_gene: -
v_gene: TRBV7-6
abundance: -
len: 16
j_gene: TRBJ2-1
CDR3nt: TGTGCCAGCAGCCCCTCTAGCGCTGGAGGGATCGATGAGCAGTTCTTC
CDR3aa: CASSPSSAGGIDEQFF

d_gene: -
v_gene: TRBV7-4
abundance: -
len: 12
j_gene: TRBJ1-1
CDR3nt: TGTGCCAGCAGCTTATGGGGCGCTGAAGCTTTCTTT
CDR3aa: CASSLWGAEAFF